This TCR beta chain was identified in a study of blood T cell repertoires in COVID-19. Study-level information: The samples span acute and convalescent COVID-19 from the United States, Italy and Spain. The cDNA or gDNA used as material had been derived from T cells, B-cell-depleted T cells, or PBMCs.

Germline CDR1 SGHAT, CDR2 FQNNGV. The CDR3 is 14 amino acids. Trimming left V 4 bases short and J 0 bases short, with 7 bases between. Authors' data handling: From reference gene primer amplification, estimates of nucleated cell counts were derived. Sequenced by immunoSEQ multiplex PCR; TCRdb stores in-frame clones only, minus some. V and J calls and clone size are copied from that table; D and trimming were computed from the DNA. This table has about 98,000 clones, 87% appearing once. The sequencing input was peripheral blood. V gene TRBV11-2 combines with J gene TRBJ1-3; maybe TRBD1 (5 bases). This TCR derives from a man in his 70s with acute or convalescent COVID-19. The DNA of the CDR3 is TGTGCCAGCAGCTCTACAGGCTCTGGAAACACCATATATTTT. Protein sequence: CASSSTGSGNTIYF.